The 11 T cell receptor beta chains presented below share a single source sample, sequenced in a study of blood T cell repertoires in COVID-19. Here immunoSEQ multiplex PCR was the method, and the copy in TCRdb shows in-frame clones only, minus some. Among about 140,000 clones listed, 60% to 85% were seen once. The sample consisted of peripheral blood. The source of these receptors is a man in his fifties with acute or convalescent COVID-19.

The sample holds one count of this clone. The chain employs TRBV11-3 and TRBJ1-1; D is unclear. Germline V gene sequence: CDR1 SGHNT, CDR2 YENEEA. V lost 4 bases and J 1 base, leaving 7 bases between the germline ends. This CDR3 spans 13 amino acids. Written as DNA, the CDR3 is TGTGCCAGCAGCTCCAGTCCGAACACTGAAGCTTTCTTT. This encodes CASSSSPNTEAFF.

The V and J genes are TRBV7-2 and TRBJ2-7, with D unclear. The germline gives CDR1 SGHTA, CDR2 FQGNSA. The V end lost 2 bases, the J end lost 2 bases, and 7 bases lay between the germline ends. The CDR3 length is 13 residues. In nucleotides, the CDR3 is TGTGCCAGCAGCTTAAGCAAAACCTACGAGCAGTACGTC. This sequence encodes CASSLSKTYEQYV.

This rearrangement joins TRBV2 to TRBJ1-6, with a weak D call TRBD1 (6 bases). CDR1 and CDR2 from the germline V gene are SNHLY and FYNNEI. The V end was cut by 8 bases, the J end by 7 bases, with 15 bases between. This CDR3 has 14 amino acids. CDR3 sequence: CASGGGHRNSPLHF. The CDR3 DNA follows: TGTGCCAGCGGGGGGGGACACAGGAATTCACCCCTCCACTTT.

The J gene is TRBJ1-5, the V gene TRBV3-1 (or the pseudogene TRBV3-2); possibly TRBD1 for D (5 bases). V was clipped by 4 bases and J by 7 bases, with 17 bases between them. Looked up from germline, CDR1 is LGHDT and CDR2 is YNNKEL (reference sequence). This CDR3 has 15 residues. The CDR3 DNA follows: TGTGCCAGCAGCCTGAGTTCAGGGTTAGGCCAGCCCCAGCATTTT. This translates into CASSLSSGLGQPQHF.

The chain links TRBV24-1 to TRBJ2-3, with 12 bases that match TRBD2. After removal of 4 bases from V and 0 bases from J, the junction contained 4 bases not matched to a gene. CDR1 is KGHDR, CDR2 SFDVKD, per germline. The length of the CDR3 is 17 residues. CDR3 sequence reads: CATSDQTSGGSTDTQYF. CDR3 coding DNA: TGTGCCACCAGTGACCAGACTAGCGGGGGTAGCACAGATACGCAGTATTTT.

The chain is built from TRBV7-8 and TRBJ1-2; D is ambiguous. Germline loops: CDR1 SGHVS, CDR2 FQNEAQ. The CDR3 totals 15 residues. V shed 5 bases and J shed 2 bases, with 15 bases lying between them. CDR3 nucleotide sequence: TGTGCCAGCAGCGAGCGACGGAGCTTGAACTATGGCTACACCTTC. Its translation: CASSERRSLNYGYTF.

The chain links TRBV7-6 to TRBJ2-3; D possibly corresponds to TRBD1 (5 bases). The germline CDR1 and CDR2 sequences are SGHVS and FNYEAQ. V lost 4 bases and J 2 bases, leaving 16 bases between the germline ends. This CDR3 has 16 amino acids. Here the CDR3 reads CASSSGLGRDTDTQYF. For the CDR3, the DNA is TGTGCCAGCAGCTCCGGTCTTGGCAGGGACACAGATACGCAGTATTTT.

This chain joins TRBV18 and TRBJ2-2; perhaps TRBD1 as D (6 bases). The ends were cut back, 2 bases at V and 4 bases at J, with 8 bases in the middle. The CDR3 consists of 14 residues. Germline V CDR1 and CDR2: KGHSH, LQKENI. The CDR3 spells CASSPTGTTGELFF. The CDR3 DNA sequence: TGTGCCAGCTCACCAACAGGGACCACCGGGGAGCTGTTTTTT.

The chain has TRBV24-1 and TRBJ2-1; weak D call: TRBD2 (6 bases). Trimming shortened V by 4 bases and J by 5 bases, and 14 bases separated the two germline ends. The CDR3 is made up of 15 amino acids. Germline V lookup: CDR1 KGHDR, CDR2 SFDVKD. The DNA of the CDR3 is TGTGCCACCAGTGAGGCGGGACCACGCCACAATGAGCAGTTCTTC. Protein sequence: CATSEAGPRHNEQFF.

This clone was counted only a few times. The CDR3 nucleotides are TGTGCCAGCAGTGAACTAAGTCAGCCCCAGCATTTT. Encoded protein: CASSELSQPQHF. The chain recombines TRBV6-1 with TRBJ1-5; no definite D call. The CDR3 runs to 12 residues. Germline loops: CDR1 MNHNS, CDR2 SASEGT. Trimming took 2 bases from V and 6 from J, leaving 5 bases between them.

The rearrangement joins TRBV6-4 to TRBJ1-2; weak D call: TRBD1 (5 bases). Deletions cut 5 bases from V and 1 base from J, with 8 bases between. The CDR3 loop spans 13 amino acids. Germline CDR1 reads MRHNA; CDR2 reads SNTAGT. The CDR3 loop is CASSPGLNYGYTF. CDR3 bases: TGTGCCAGCAGTCCGGGACTTAACTATGGCTACACCTTC.